The present T cell receptor (beta chain) was sequenced within a study of OX40 agonist ivuxolimab in advanced cancers. Study information: Three patients, one with hepatocellular carcinoma and two with cutaneous melanoma, responded partially.

Findings and limits, study-wide: More expanded clones were found, on average, in CD8+ than in CD4+ T cells.

Repertoires were generated with immunoSEQ multiplex PCR, while TCRdb's copy carries only in-frame clones and drops some. The profile covers approximately 60,000 clones, with approximately 80% appearing a single time and just under 6.5% taken by the ten largest. The germline V and J ends were trimmed by 5 bases and 2 bases, with 17 bases remaining between them. The CDR3 extends over 16 amino acids. Germline-derived CDR1 and CDR2 are MNHEY and SMNVEV (reference sequence). As concerns this clone: Antigen specificity is unknown.

The clonotype was recovered from an adult with an advanced solid tumor such as melanoma, head and neck, liver or kidney cancer. This sequence joins TRBV27 and TRBJ2-3; D is possibly TRBD1 (5 bases). Material: CD4+ or CD8+ T cells sorted from blood, obtained in a trial of the OX40 agonist ivuxolimab. CDR3 nucleotide sequence: TGTGCCAGCAGTCCCCCCCGACAGCAGTTCACAGATACGCAGTATTTT. As protein: CASSPPRQQFTDTQYF.